Below, 5 T cell receptor beta chains from the same sample are listed, as sequenced in a study of PD-1 blockade in classical Hodgkin lymphoma. Time point: cycle 4 day 1 (C4D1), after about 6 weeks of nivolumab. Every patient had relapsed following autologous stem cell transplantation, and cohorts differed in brentuximab vedotin exposure. Sequencing used immunoSEQ multiplex PCR; TCRdb keeps in-frame clones, though not all of them. The sample shows some 93,000 clones, more than 80% of them seen only once. The sample in question was peripheral blood mononuclear cells (PBMCs), obtained before the fourth cycle of nivolumab. These receptor sequences come from a human donor with classical Hodgkin lymphoma.

This sequence joins TRBV28 and TRBJ2-7, with D possibly matching TRBD1 (7 bases). Germline-derived CDR1 and CDR2 are MDHEN and SYDVKM. V lost 0 bases to trimming and J lost 5 bases, with 14 bases between them. The CDR3 length is 15 residues. CDR3 DNA: TGTGCCAGCAGTTTATGGTCAGCCAGGGGGGACGAGCAGTACTTC. The encoded protein is CASSLWSARGDEQYF.

The rearrangement uses TRBV6-5 and TRBJ2-7, with 11 bases matching TRBD2. Trimming at V came to 2 bases and at J to 4 bases, leaving 4 bases not matched to a gene. The CDR3 length is 15 residues. The germline V gene has CDR1 MNHEY and CDR2 SVGAGI. The CDR3 DNA reads TGTGCCAGCAGTTACCCACTAGCGGGAGTTTACGAGCAGTACTTC. It specifies CASSYPLAGVYEQYF.

This clone was seen a handful of times. The chain joins TRBV18 to TRBJ1-1, with a weak D call TRBD1 (5 bases). Per germline, CDR1 KGHSH and CDR2 LQKENI. CDR3 size: 13 residues. The V gene lost 3 bases and the J gene lost 8 bases, with 13 bases spanning the gap. The CDR3 reads CASSPSLEGEAFF. CDR3 DNA: TGTGCCAGCTCACCTTCCCTCGAGGGGGAAGCTTTCTTT.

The chain links TRBV15 to TRBJ2-1, with D tentatively TRBD1 or TRBD2 (5 bases each). CDR1 is LNHNV and CDR2 is YYDKDF in the germline V gene (reference sequence). V lost 5 bases, J lost 9 bases, and 26 bases lay in between. The CDR3 contains 17 residues. The CDR3 here is CATSSPGRRAGGSEQFF. CDR3 nucleotides: TGTGCCACCAGCTCTCCGGGGCGTAGAGCCGGAGGATCTGAGCAGTTCTTC.

V gene TRBV9 combines with J gene TRBJ2-1; D gene ambiguous. Trimming took 4 bases from V and 0 from J, leaving 14 bases between them. The CDR3 has 16 residues. The V gene's germline CDR1 is SGDLS and CDR2 YYNGEE. The CDR3 protein is CASSPRWGSSYNEQFF. CDR3 bases: TGTGCCAGCAGCCCTCGCTGGGGAAGCTCCTACAATGAGCAGTTCTTC.